The present entry profiles one TCR beta chain with its context. The target of this receptor is not known. The input lacks base qualities; no much larger clone sits a single base away. Patients with a history of autoimmune disease or receiving systemic immunosuppression were excluded from the trial. Peripheral blood for TCR sequencing was collected from all dose cohorts at baseline, on cycle 4 day 1, and on cycle 7 day 1. Samples were obtained from an open-label, multicenter, first-in-human phase I dose-escalation trial of ivuxolimab. Adults with locally advanced or metastatic head and neck squamous cell, hepatocellular, melanoma or renal cell carcinoma were enrolled in the trial. Before TCR sequencing, CD4+ and CD8+ T cells were separately sorted from peripheral blood. The data belong to a study of OX40 agonist ivuxolimab in advanced cancers. Turning to the overall study: Ivuxolimab, which targeted the costimulatory receptor OX40 (CD134), was an agonistic, fully human IgG2 monoclonal antibody. Of the roughly 52 patients in dose escalation, about 20 had hepatocellular carcinoma, about 15 had melanoma, 9 had renal cell carcinoma and 9 had head and neck cancer. The paper reports the monotherapy dose-escalation portion (N of about 56 patients) of the phase I ivuxolimab trial. Intravenous ivuxolimab was administered to patients every 2 weeks at six dose levels: 0.01, 0.1, 0.3, 1.5, 3 and 10 mg/kg. Partial responses occurred in three dose-escalation patients: two with cutaneous melanoma and one with hepatocellular carcinoma. In the dose-escalation cohort, 82.7% of patients were male, and the mean age was approximately 60 years, with a range of about 20 to 79. Peripheral TCRbeta sequencing aimed to test whether ivuxolimab altered TCR sequence diversity and caused clonal T-cell expansion. Prior anti-PD-1, anti-PD-L1 or anti-CTLA-4 therapy was permitted, and checkpoint inhibitors had been received by roughly 42% of dose-escalation patients.

For sequencing of the TCRbeta CDR3 region, genomic DNA was extracted from the sorted cells. The immunoSEQ Assay was used to sequence the TCRbeta CDR3 regions. TCRdb mirrors the immuneACCESS table, restricted to in-frame sequences. Some clones are absent from its copies; in checked studies, under half trace to an unresolved V gene, and the reason for the others is unknown. For this sample the table gives about 100,000 clones, of which less than 95% were detected only once. The ten largest clones take up 0.5% to 0.65% of the sample. V ends up 1 base short and J 4 bases short, with an unmatched junction base count of 4. The CDR3 runs 14 residues from the cysteine to the phenylalanine. Just CDR3 DNA is preserved here, 42 bases in frame from base 1. CDR1 and CDR2 were assigned from the germline V gene as MGHRA and YSYEKL. Overall results and qualifications from the work: In partial responders in the 0.1-3.0 mg/kg groups, normalized peripheral clonal expansion was found to be among the lowest, especially among CD8+ T cells. After ivuxolimab, more expanded clones were found on average in CD8+ T cells than in CD4+ T cells. At doses of 0.1 to 3.0 mg/kg, clonal expansion of both CD4+ and CD8+ T cells in blood was seen between baseline and week 6. Which antigens the clonally expanded peripheral T cells were specific for was not determined. Low levels of normalized T-cell clonal expansion were also seen in some nonresponding patients.

This clonotype was obtained from an adult with an advanced solid tumor such as melanoma, head and neck, liver or kidney cancer. The chain uses TRBV4-1 and TRBJ2-7; a stretch of 7 junction bases matches TRBD1. Sample: CD4+ or CD8+ T cells sorted from blood, taken in a trial of the OX40 agonist ivuxolimab. The nucleotide sequence reads as follows: TGCGCCAGCAGCCAAGTGGGACAGAGTTACGAGCAGTACTTC. Its amino acids are CASSQVGQSYEQYF.